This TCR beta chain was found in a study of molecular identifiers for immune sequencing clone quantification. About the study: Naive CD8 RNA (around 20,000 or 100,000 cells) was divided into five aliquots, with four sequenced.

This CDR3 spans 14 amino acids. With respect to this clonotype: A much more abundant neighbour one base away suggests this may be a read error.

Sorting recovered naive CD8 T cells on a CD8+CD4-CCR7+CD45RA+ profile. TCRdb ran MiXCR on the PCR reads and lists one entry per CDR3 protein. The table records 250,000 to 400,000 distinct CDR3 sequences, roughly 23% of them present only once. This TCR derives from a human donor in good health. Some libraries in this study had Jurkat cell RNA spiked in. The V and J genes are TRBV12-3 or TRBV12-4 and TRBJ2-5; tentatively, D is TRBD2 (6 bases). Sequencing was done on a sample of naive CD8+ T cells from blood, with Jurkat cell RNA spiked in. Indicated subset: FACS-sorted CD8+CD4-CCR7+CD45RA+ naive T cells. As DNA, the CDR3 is TGTGCCAGCAGTTTACGGGAGACCGAAGAGGCCCAGTACTTC. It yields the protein CASSLRETEEAQYF.